This paragraph reports one TCR beta chain. The clone's antigen remains unknown. One base away there is no much larger clone; base qualities are not given. The V end gives up 5 bases and the J end 5 bases, leaving 9 bases in the junction not matched to a gene. The germline V gene (reference sequence) specifies SEHNR as CDR1 and FQNEAQ as CDR2. Reading from cysteine to phenylalanine, the CDR3 counts 16 amino acids. The kept DNA is CDR3 alone, 48 bases in frame from the first base. The record originates from a study of blood T cell repertoires in COVID-19 (dated by TCRdb to about 2020). Looking at the study overall: Collaborator samples came from the United States, Italy and Spain and covered acute and convalescent phases of COVID-19. The prospective study material was composed of cDNA or gDNA derived from T cells, B-cell-depleted T cells, or PBMCs. The dataset comprised deeply sampled blood TCRbeta repertoires from subjects exposed to, actively infected with, or recovered from COVID-19. The repertoires were released in a freely available public database meant as a resource for research on the immune response to SARS-CoV-2. Samples were obtained from the ongoing ImmuneRACE study (first 160 participants) and from about 1,300 subjects provided by 6 global collaborators. The sample metadata nearly always contained a de-identified subject ID, COVID-19 status, age in years and sex. HLA class I and class II types, where available, came from metadata supplied by the sample provider rather than from assay-based typing.

One collaborating source in Seattle enrolled patients during active infection and followed them longitudinally through the course of disease. Whole blood was collected in K2EDTA tubes by collaborating institutions according to the institutions' own protocols. For TCRbeta analysis, collaborators shipped samples in one of three forms: frozen whole blood, isolated PBMCs, or DNA extracted from either of those sample types. The investigation overall reported the following: Clinical and demographic metadata were provided uncurated, with the amount varying by source and participant.

TCRbeta CDR3 regions were amplified from genomic DNA using the immunoSEQ Assay, a bias-controlled multiplex PCR. The authors' analysis ran thus. Nucleated cell counts per sample were estimated from amplification of reference gene primers within the assay. Sequence reads were collapsed and filtered to measure the absolute abundance of every unique TCRbeta CDR3 rearrangement. For each sample, productive Simpson clonality was calculated by taking the square root of Simpson's diversity index across productive rearrangements. The table was pulled from immuneACCESS by TCRdb, which kept in-frame rearrangements only. Such tables lose some clones; where checked, under half of the loss comes from unresolved V genes, and the rest has no known cause. From that table come the V and J calls and clone size; the DNA was used to work out D and trimming. The sample profile shows more than 350,000 clones; around 87% of them were found once. The ten largest clones take up more than 9% of the sample.

The chain is assembled from TRBV7-9 and TRBJ2-5, with 12 junctional bases fitting TRBD2. Sequenced: peripheral blood. This TCR was recovered from a woman younger than 45 with COVID-19, enrolled during active disease. The nucleotide sequence reads TGTGCCAGCAGCACCCCGACTAGCGGGAGCCCCGAGACCCAGTACTTC. Translated, this is CASSTPTSGSPETQYF.